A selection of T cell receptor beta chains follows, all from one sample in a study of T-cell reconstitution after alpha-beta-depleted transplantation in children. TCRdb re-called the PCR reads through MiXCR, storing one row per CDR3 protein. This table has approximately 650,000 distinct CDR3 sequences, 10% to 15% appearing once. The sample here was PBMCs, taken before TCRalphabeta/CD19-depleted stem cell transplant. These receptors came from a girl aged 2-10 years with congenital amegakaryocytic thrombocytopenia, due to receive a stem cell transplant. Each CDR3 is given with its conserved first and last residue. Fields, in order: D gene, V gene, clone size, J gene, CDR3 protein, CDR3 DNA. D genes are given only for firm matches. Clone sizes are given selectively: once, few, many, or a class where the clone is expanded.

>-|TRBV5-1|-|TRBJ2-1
CASSDMTGQDEQFF
TGCGCCAGCAGCGACATGACAGGCCAGGATGAGCAGTTCTTC
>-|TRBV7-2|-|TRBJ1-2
CASRRGSGGYTF
TGTGCCAGCAGAAGAGGTAGTGGAGGCTACACCTTC
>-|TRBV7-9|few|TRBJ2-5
CASSRVDDVLETQYF
TGTGCCAGCTCCCGGGTGGACGATGTATTGGAGACCCAGTACTTC
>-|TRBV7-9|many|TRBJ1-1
CASREERGYLTEAFF
TGTGCCAGCAGGGAAGAGAGGGGGTACCTCACTGAAGCTTTCTTT
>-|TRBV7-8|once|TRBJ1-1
CASTQTSGLITEAFF
TGTGCCAGCACCCAGACTTCGGGACTAATCACCGAAGCTTTCTTT
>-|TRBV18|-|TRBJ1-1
CASSPPVNTEAFF
TGTGCCAGCTCACCACCCGTGAACACTGAAGCTTTCTTT
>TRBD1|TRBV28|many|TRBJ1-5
CASSMPGQPKPNQPQHF
TGTGCCAGCAGTATGCCGGGACAGCCTAAACCAAATCAGCCCCAGCATTTT
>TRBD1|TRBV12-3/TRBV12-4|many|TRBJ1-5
CASRGQGGSSNQPQHF
TGTGCCAGCAGGGGACAGGGTGGGTCCAGCAATCAGCCCCAGCATTTT
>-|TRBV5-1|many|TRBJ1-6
CASSLNTGENSPLHF
TGCGCCAGCAGCTTGAACACAGGAGAAAATTCACCCCTCCACTTT
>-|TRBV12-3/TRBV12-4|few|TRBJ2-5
CASSTTSTGSETQYF
TGTGCCAGCAGTACCACTTCCACAGGGTCAGAGACCCAGTACTTC
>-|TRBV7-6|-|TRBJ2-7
CASSLAWRGPSSYEQYF
TGTGCCAGCAGCTTAGCGTGGAGAGGCCCGAGCTCCTACGAGCAGTACTTC
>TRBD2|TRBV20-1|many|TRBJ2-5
CSASPGGSRETQYF
TGCAGTGCAAGTCCGGGGGGGAGTAGAGAGACCCAGTACTTC
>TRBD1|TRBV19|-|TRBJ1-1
CASSTQGAGTEAFF
TGTGCCAGTAGCACCCAGGGGGCTGGGACTGAAGCTTTCTTT
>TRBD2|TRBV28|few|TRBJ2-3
CASSGASGRGYIADTQYF
TGTGCCAGCAGTGGAGCTAGCGGGAGAGGGTATATCGCAGATACGCAGTATTTT
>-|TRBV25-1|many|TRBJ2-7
CATREQSYEQYF
TGTGCCACCAGGGAACAGAGCTACGAGCAGTACTTC
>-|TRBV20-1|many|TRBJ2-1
CSAIPGQPYNEQFF
TGCAGTGCCATCCCCGGGCAGCCGTACAATGAGCAGTTCTTC
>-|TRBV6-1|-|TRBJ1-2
CASRRGGTEYGYTF
TGTGCCAGCAGACGAGGCGGGACCGAGTATGGCTACACCTTC
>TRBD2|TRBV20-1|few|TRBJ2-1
CSARTGTSPNEQFF
TGCAGTGCTCGAACAGGGACTAGCCCTAATGAGCAGTTCTTC
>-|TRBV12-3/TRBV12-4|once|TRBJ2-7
CASSFGAGFREQYF
TGTGCCAGCAGTTTCGGGGCAGGGTTTAGGGAGCAGTACTTC
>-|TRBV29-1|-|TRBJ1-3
CSVGASSGNTIYF
TGCAGCGTTGGCGCGAGCTCTGGAAACACCATATATTTT
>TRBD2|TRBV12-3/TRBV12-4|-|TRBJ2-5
CASSPRTSGMEETQYF
TGTGCCAGCAGCCCCAGGACTAGCGGGATGGAAGAGACCCAGTACTTC
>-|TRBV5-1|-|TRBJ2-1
CASSYTVGRHEQFF
TGCGCCAGCAGCTACACAGTCGGTCGGCATGAGCAGTTCTTC
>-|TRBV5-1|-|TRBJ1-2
CASSLDRTPAGYTF
TGCGCCAGCAGCTTGGACCGGACACCGGCTGGCTACACCTTC
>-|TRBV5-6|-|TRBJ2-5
CASSFGTGETQYF
TGTGCCAGCAGCTTCGGGACCGGAGAGACCCAGTACTTC
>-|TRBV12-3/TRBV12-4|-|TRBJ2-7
CASSLLVGSAVQYF
TGTGCCAGCAGTTTACTGGTAGGATCAGCGGTGCAGTACTTC
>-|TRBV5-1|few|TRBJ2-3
CASSSGTHTDTQYF
TGCGCCAGCAGCTCCGGGACGCACACAGATACGCAGTATTTT
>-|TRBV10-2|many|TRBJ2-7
CASSELRARYEQYF
TGCGCCAGCAGTGAGCTCCGAGCGAGGTACGAGCAGTACTTC
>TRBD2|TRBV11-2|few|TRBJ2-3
CASSITGTSGRAFADTQYF
TGTGCCAGCAGCATAACCGGGACTAGCGGGAGGGCCTTCGCAGATACGCAGTATTTT
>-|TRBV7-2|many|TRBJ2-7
CASSLLRGAYEQYF
TGTGCCAGCAGCTTACTCAGGGGGGCCTACGAGCAGTACTTC
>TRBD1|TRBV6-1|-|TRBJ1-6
CASGRDRVNSPLHF
TGTGCCAGCGGAAGGGACAGGGTTAATTCACCCCTCCACTTT
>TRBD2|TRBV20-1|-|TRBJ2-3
CSAARTSFVRDTQYF
TGCAGTGCTGCTAGGACTAGCTTCGTTAGAGATACGCAGTATTTT
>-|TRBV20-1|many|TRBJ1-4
CSAIGRGPTNEKLFF
TGCAGTGCTATCGGTCGGGGACCAACTAATGAAAAACTGTTTTTT
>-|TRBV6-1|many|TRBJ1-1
CASTLSTPNTEAFF
TGTGCCAGCACCCTCTCGACCCCGAACACTGAAGCTTTCTTT
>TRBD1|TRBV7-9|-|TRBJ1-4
CASFSGTGQDSGKLFF
TGTGCCAGCTTCTCCGGGACAGGGCAAGACTCGGGAAAACTGTTTTTT
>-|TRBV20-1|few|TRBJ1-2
CSAPNAPGSYGYTF
TGCAGTGCTCCCAACGCCCCAGGGAGCTATGGCTACACCTTC